Below are 17 T cell receptor beta chains sequenced from a single sample in a study of T cells expressing NK-cell markers (dated by TCRdb to 2020 to 2022). Library prep was done by 5' RACE. Sequencing was performed on an Illumina HiSeq 2000. Reads reprocessed by TCRdb are summarized as one entry per CDR3 protein sequence, and DNA is absent. The table for this sample records about 260,000 distinct CDR3 sequences. The ten largest clonotypes hold approximately 0.39% of the sample. Sequences were obtained from blood T cells: a sorted CD56 or NKG2C T cell subset, CD4+ or CD8+ T cells, or bulk PBMC T cells (not recorded which). These receptors originate from a man between 18 and 29 years old in good health. Donor details come from another sample of the same person, matched by shared clones.

V usage is TRBV19 and J usage is TRBJ2-1; TCRdb reports TRBD1, a call that lacks DNA to check it against. This CDR3 has 16 residues. The germline CDR1 and CDR2 sequences are LNHDA and SQIVND (reference sequence). The CDR3 spells CASSSPRAEDYNEQFF. Combining the CDR3 with reference TRBV19 and TRBJ2-1 gives the whole variable domain DGGITQSPKYLFRKEGQNVTLSCEQNLNHDAMYWYRQDPGQGLRLIYYSQIVNDFQKGDIAEGYSVSREKKESFPLTVTSAQKNPTAFYLCASSSPRAEDYNEQFFGPGTRLTVL.

This chain connects TRBV20-1 to TRBJ1-6; TCRdb returns TRBD1, unconfirmable since there is no DNA. This CDR3 contains 16 residues. Germline V gives CDR1 DFQATT, CDR2 SNEGSKA (reference sequence). The CDR3 sequence is CSAREVGGQGRSPLHF.

The genes are TRBV12-3 or TRBV12-4 and TRBJ2-1; TCRdb lists TRBD1, though no DNA is available to test this call. The CDR3 runs 11 residues. CDR3 residues: CASRTRWEQFF.

This chain connects TRBV4-1 to TRBJ2-1; the D gene TCRdb calls, TRBD2, cannot be checked with no DNA. Germline CDR1 MGHRA, CDR2 YSYEKL. The CDR3 contains 15 residues. The CDR3 protein is CASSRVAGGRDEQFF.

The CDR3 spells CSVDSSEDNEQFF. The chain joins TRBV29-1 to TRBJ2-1; no DNA is available, so the TRBD2 call from TCRdb remains unchecked. This CDR3 region has 13 residues. Germline CDR1 reads SQVTM; CDR2 reads ANQGSEA.

The rearrangement links TRBV10-3 to TRBJ2-7; TCRdb gives TRBD1 as the D gene, but with no DNA this cannot be confirmed. The germline V gene encodes CDR1 ENHRY and CDR2 SYGVKD. This CDR3 region has 13 residues. The CDR3 spells CASGTVGNDRQYF.

This chain links TRBV6-5 with TRBJ2-3; TCRdb reports TRBD2, a call that lacks DNA to check it against. The CDR3 is 12 amino acids. Germline values: CDR1 MNHEY, CDR2 SVGAGI. This CDR3 is CASGRAFDTQYF.

The V call is TRBV20-1, the J call TRBJ1-4. The CDR3 totals 12 residues. Per the germline V gene, CDR1 is DFQATT and CDR2 is SNEGSKA (reference sequence). The CDR3 protein is CSALERDEKLFF.

CDR3 sequence: CASSGERGITDTQYF. The chain combines TRBV5-5 with TRBJ2-3; without DNA, the TCRdb call of TRBD2 cannot be checked. The CDR3 loop spans 15 amino acids. Per the germline V gene, CDR1 is SGHKS and CDR2 is YYEKEE (reference sequence). Filled out from reference TRBV5-5 and TRBJ2-3, the complete variable domain reads DAGVTQSPTHLIKTRGQQVTLRCSPISGHKSVSWYQQVLGQGPQFIFQYYEKEERGRGNFPDRFSARQFPNYSSELNVNALLLGDSALYLCASSGERGITDTQYFGPGTRLTVL.

The gene calls are TRBV21-1 and TRBJ2-5. TRBV21-1 represents a pseudogene. The CDR3 runs to 14 residues. This CDR3 reads CASSVAGVWETQYF.

This chain links TRBV10-3 with TRBJ2-7; without DNA, the TCRdb call of TRBD1 cannot be checked. Germline V CDR1 and CDR2: ENHRY, SYGVKD. The CDR3 sequence is 12 residues long. This CDR3 reads CAISQGADEQYF.

The chain is built from TRBV29-1 and TRBJ1-1. The CDR3 has 13 amino acids. Germline CDR1 reads SQVTM; CDR2 reads ANQGSEA. The CDR3: CSVAWLLNTEAFF.

The V call is TRBV29-1, the J call TRBJ2-5; TCRdb picks TRBD1, but there is no DNA to check that call. The CDR3 covers 13 residues. The germline V gene encodes CDR1 SQVTM and CDR2 ANQGSEA. This CDR3 is CSGQGAMGETQYF.

V usage is TRBV4-2 and J usage is TRBJ2-3. CDR3 length: 13 amino acids. Germline V lookup: CDR1 LGHNA, CDR2 YNFKEQ. This CDR3 is CASSQDFADTQYF.

V gene TRBV5-1 combines with J gene TRBJ2-5; without DNA, the TCRdb call of TRBD1 cannot be checked. This CDR3 is built from 14 residues. Germline values: CDR1 SGHRS, CDR2 YFSETQ. The CDR3 region is CASSASGNGETQYF.

The gene calls are TRBV6-1 and TRBJ2-4. The CDR3 loop spans 13 amino acids. Per the germline V gene, CDR1 is MNHNS and CDR2 is SASEGT. Here the CDR3 reads CASSEPAFNIQYF.

V usage is TRBV7-8 and J usage is TRBJ2-1; TCRdb outputs TRBD1, but without DNA this stays unchecked. CDR3 size: 15 residues. Germline CDR1 is SGHVS and CDR2 is FQNEAQ. CDR3 sequence reads: CASSPPGQGHYEQFF.